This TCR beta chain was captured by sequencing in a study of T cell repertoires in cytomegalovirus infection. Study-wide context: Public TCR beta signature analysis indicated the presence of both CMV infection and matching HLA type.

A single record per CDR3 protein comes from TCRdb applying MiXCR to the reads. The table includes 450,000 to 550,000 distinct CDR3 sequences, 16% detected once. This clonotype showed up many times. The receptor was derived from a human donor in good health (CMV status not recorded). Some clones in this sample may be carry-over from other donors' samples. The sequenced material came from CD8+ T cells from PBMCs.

CDR3 protein: CASSQEGYGTEFQETQYF. CDR3 nucleotide sequence: TGCGCCAGCAGCCAAGAGGGGTACGGCACGGAGTTCCAAGAGACCCAGTACTTC. The chain employs TRBV4-1 and TRBJ2-5; no clear D. Germline assignment: CDR1 MGHRA and CDR2 YSYEKL. V was clipped by 0 bases and J by 1 base, with 18 bases between them. CDR3 size: 18 residues.